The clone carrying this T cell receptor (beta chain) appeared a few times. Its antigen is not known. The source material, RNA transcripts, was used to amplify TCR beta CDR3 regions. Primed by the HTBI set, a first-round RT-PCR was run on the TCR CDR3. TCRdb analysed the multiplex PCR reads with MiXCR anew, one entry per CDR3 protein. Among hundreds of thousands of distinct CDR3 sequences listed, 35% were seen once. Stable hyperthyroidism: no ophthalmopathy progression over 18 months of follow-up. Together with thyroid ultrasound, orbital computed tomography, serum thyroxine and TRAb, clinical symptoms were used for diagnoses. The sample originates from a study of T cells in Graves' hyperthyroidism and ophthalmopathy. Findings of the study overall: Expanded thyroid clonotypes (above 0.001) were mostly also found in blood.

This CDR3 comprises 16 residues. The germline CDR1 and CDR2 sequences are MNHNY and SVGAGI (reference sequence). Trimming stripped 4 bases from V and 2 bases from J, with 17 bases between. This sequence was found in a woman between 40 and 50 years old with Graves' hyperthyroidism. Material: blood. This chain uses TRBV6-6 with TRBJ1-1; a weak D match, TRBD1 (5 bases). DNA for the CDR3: TGTGCCAGCAGTTTGCCCGATTTGACAGTAAACACTGAAGCTTTCTTT. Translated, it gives CASSLPDLTVNTEAFF.